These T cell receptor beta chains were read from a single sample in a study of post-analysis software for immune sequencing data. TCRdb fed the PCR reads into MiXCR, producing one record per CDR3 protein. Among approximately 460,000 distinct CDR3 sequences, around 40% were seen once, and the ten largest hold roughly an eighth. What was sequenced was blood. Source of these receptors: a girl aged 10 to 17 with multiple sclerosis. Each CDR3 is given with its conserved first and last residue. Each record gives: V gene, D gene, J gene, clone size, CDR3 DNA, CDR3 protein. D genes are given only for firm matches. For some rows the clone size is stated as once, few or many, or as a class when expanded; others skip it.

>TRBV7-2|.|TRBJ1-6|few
TGTGCCAGCAGCTTCGCGGGTTGGGGAGTGGATAATTCACCCCTCCACTTT
CASSFAGWGVDNSPLHF
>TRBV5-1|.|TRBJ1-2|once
TGCGCCAGCAGCTTGGACAGTCTCTATGGCTCCACCTTC
CASSLDSLYGSTF
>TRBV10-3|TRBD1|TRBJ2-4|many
TGTGCCATCAGCAGGGGGCAGGAAAACATTCAGTACTTC
CAISRGQENIQYF
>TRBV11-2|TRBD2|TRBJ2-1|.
TGTGCCAGCAGCTTAGAGGGACTAGCTGGGAATGAGCAGTTCTTC
CASSLEGLAGNEQFF
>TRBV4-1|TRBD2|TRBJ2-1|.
TGCGCCAGCAGCCAAGAGGGCCCGACTAGCGGGAGATTTTACAATGAGCAGTTCTTC
CASSQEGPTSGRFYNEQFF
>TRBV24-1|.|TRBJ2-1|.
TGTGCCACCAGTGGGCTAGCGGGACAGGGTGAGCAGTTCTTC
CATSGLAGQGEQFF
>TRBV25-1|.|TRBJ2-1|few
TGTGCCAGCAGGAGGACAGTGAACAATGAGCAGTTCTTC
CASRRTVNNEQFF
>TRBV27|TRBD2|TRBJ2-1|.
TGTGCCAGCAGTACGAATAGCGGGAGGGTGTCCTACAATGAGCAGTTCTTC
CASSTNSGRVSYNEQFF
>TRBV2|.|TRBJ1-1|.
TGTGCCAGCAGGTGGACATCTGAGAACACTGAAGCTTTCTTT
CASRWTSENTEAFF
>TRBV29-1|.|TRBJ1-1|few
TGCAGCGTTGCTCCTTGGGCCACTGAAGCTTTCTTT
CSVAPWATEAFF
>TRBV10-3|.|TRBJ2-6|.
TGTGCCATCAGTGAGACAGATACTATCCTCTCTGGGGCCAACGTCCTGACTTTC
CAISETDTILSGANVLTF
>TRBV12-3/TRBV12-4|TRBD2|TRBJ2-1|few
TGTGCCAGCAGTTCCAGGGAGGGAGTATACAATGAGCAGTTCTTC
CASSSREGVYNEQFF
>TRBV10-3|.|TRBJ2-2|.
TGTGCCATCCGTGGGGCTACCCACACCGGGGAGCTGTTTTTT
CAIRGATHTGELFF
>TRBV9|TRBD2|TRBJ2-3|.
TGTGCCAGCAGCGACGCGAGCGGGAGGGGAGATGCGCAGTATTTT
CASSDASGRGDAQYF
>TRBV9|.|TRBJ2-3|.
TGTGCCAGCAGCCCAGGCTACGATACGCAGTATTTT
CASSPGYDTQYF
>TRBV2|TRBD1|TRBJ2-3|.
TGTGCCAGCAGCAACAGGGGTAAGGGCACAGATACGCAGTATTTT
CASSNRGKGTDTQYF
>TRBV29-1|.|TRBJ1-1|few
TGCAGCGCCGGGTCTCAGAACACTGAAGCTTTCTTT
CSAGSQNTEAFF
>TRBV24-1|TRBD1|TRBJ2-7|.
TGTGCCGCCAGTGATCCTGCTCGGACAGGGAACTACGAGCAGTACTTC
CAASDPARTGNYEQYF
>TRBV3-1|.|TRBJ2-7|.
TGTGCCAGCAGCCAAAGCGGTGAGCAGTACTTC
CASSQSGEQYF
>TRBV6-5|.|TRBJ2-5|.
TGTGCCAGCAGTCCGGACTACCCATTTTCAGAGACCCAGTACTTC
CASSPDYPFSETQYF
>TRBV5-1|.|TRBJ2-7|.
TGCGCCAGCAGCTGGGTCGCGGTAGTAGGTTCCTACGAGCAGTACTTC
CASSWVAVVGSYEQYF
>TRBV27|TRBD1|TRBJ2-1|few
TGTGCCAGCAGGTCGACAGGGTACTACAATGAGCAGTTCTTC
CASRSTGYYNEQFF
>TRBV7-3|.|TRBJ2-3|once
TGTGCCAGCAGCTTAATGGGGCAGGGCCCAACAGATACGCAGTATTTT
CASSLMGQGPTDTQYF
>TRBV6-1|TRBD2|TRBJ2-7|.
TGTGCCAGCAGCGCCGGGACTAGCGGGAGTGATGAGCAGTACTTC
CASSAGTSGSDEQYF
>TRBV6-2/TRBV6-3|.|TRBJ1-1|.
TGTGCCAGCAGTTACTCCGGCGGGAACACTGAAGCTTTCTTT
CASSYSGGNTEAFF
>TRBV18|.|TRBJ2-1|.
TGTGCCAGCTCTTCCACGACGGGAGATGAGCAGTTCTTC
CASSSTTGDEQFF
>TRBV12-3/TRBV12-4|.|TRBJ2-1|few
TGTGCCAGCAGGGGGATGGGGGCGGGAGAGAGCTCCTACAATGAGCAGTTCTTC
CASRGMGAGESSYNEQFF
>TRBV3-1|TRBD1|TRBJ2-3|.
TGTGCCAGCAGCCAAGTTGTTGGACAGGAGGATACGCAGTATTTT
CASSQVVGQEDTQYF
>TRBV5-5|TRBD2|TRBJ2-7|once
TGTGCCAGCAGTCGAACTAGCGGGAACTCCTACGAGCAGTACTTC
CASSRTSGNSYEQYF
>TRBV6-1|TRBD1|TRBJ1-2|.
TGTGCCAGCAGGACGACGGGACAGGGGGGAGGCTACACCTTC
CASRTTGQGGGYTF
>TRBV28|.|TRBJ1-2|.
TGTGCCAGCAGTTTACCCCTTTCCGGCAACTGTGGCTACACCTTC
CASSLPLSGNCGYTF
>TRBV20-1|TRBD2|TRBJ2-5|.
TGCAGTGCTGGGATTAGCGGGGGGATCCAGCAAGAGACCCAGTACTTC
CSAGISGGIQQETQYF
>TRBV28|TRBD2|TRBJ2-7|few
TGTGCCAGCAGAAGGACTAGCGGGCGGGTCTACGAGCAGTACTTC
CASRRTSGRVYEQYF
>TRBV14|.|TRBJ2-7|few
TGTGCCAGCAGCCAAGAGCTAGGGAGCTCCTACGAGCAGTACTTC
CASSQELGSSYEQYF
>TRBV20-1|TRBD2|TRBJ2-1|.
TGCAGTGCTAGAGATCAAAGCGGGGGGGCCTCCTACAATGAGCAGTTCTTC
CSARDQSGGASYNEQFF
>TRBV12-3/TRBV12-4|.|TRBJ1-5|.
TGTGCCAGTGGGGGGTCGAACCAGCCCCAGCATTTT
CASGGSNQPQHF
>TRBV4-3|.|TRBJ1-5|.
TGCGCCAGCAGCCAAGACTGGGGCTATAGCAATCAGCCCCAGCATTTT
CASSQDWGYSNQPQHF
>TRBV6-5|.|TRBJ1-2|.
TGTGCCAGCAGCCCCGGAGGGCCTTGGTTTGGCTACACCTTC
CASSPGGPWFGYTF
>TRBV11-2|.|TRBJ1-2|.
TGTGCCAGCAGCTTAGATATAGGAGGGGATGACGGCTACACCTTC
CASSLDIGGDDGYTF
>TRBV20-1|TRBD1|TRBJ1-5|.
TGCAGTGCGCGGACAGGGTCGAGCAATCAGCCCCAGCATTTT
CSARTGSSNQPQHF
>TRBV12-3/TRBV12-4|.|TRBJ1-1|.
TGTGCCAGCAGCCAGACGGACGGTTTGGGCACTGAAGCTTTCTTT
CASSQTDGLGTEAFF
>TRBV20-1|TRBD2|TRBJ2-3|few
TGCAGTGCAGGACTAGCGGGAACAAGCACAGATACGCAGTATTTT
CSAGLAGTSTDTQYF
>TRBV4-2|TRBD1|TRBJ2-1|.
TGTGCCAGCAGCCAAATCATTCGGGACAGTTATCTCGATGAGCAGTTCTTC
CASSQIIRDSYLDEQFF
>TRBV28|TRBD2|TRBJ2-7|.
TGTGCCAGCAGTGTTAAAAGCGGGAGGACCTACGAGCAGTACTTC
CASSVKSGRTYEQYF
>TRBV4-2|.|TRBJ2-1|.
TGTGCCAGCAGCCAAGGGGATCGTATCGACAATGAGCAGTTCTTC
CASSQGDRIDNEQFF
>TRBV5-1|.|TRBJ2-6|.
TGCGCCAGCAGCTACGGCTCTGGGGCCAACGTCCTGACTTTC
CASSYGSGANVLTF
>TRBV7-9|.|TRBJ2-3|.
TGTGCCGGCAGCTTAGGCAGCACAGATACGCAGTATTTT
CAGSLGSTDTQYF
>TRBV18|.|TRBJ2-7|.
TGTGCCAGCTCAGTCGTAGGGTCTGAATCCTACGAGCAGTACTTC
CASSVVGSESYEQYF
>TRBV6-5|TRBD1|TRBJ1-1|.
TGTGCCAGCAGGGACGGGACAGTGAACACTGAAGCTTTCTTT
CASRDGTVNTEAFF
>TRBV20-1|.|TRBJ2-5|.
TGCAGTGCCGTCCAAGAGACCCAGTACTTC
CSAVQETQYF
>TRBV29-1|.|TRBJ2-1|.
TGCAGCGTTGATGGTGTGACAGTCGCCAATGAGCAGTTCTTC
CSVDGVTVANEQFF